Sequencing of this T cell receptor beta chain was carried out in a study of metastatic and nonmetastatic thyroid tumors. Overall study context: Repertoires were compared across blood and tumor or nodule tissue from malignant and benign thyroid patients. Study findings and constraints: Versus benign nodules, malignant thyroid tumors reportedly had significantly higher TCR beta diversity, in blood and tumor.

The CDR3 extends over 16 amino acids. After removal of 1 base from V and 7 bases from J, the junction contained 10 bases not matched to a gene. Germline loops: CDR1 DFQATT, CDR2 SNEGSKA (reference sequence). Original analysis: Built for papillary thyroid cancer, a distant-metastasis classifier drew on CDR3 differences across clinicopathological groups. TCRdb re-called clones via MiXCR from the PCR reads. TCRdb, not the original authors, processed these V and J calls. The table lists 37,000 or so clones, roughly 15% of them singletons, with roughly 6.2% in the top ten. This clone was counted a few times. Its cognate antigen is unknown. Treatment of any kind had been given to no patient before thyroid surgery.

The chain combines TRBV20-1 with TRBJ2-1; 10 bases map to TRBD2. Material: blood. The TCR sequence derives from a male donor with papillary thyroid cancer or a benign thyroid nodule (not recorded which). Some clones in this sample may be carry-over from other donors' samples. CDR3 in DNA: TGCAGTGCTAGAGGGGGACTAGCGTGGGGGAATAATGAGCAGTTCTTC. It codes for CSARGGLAWGNNEQFF.